Listed below are T cell receptor beta chains from one sample, sequenced in a study of blood T cell repertoires in COVID-19. This table comes from immunoSEQ multiplex PCR, and its TCRdb copy is limited to in-frame clones, with some not included. Of over 75,000 clones in the sample, roughly nine tenths were seen once. The specimen sequenced was peripheral blood. Every receptor here comes from a man aged 55-75 years with acute or convalescent COVID-19. The CDR3 runs from the conserved cysteine through the conserved F or W. A D gene is named only where the DNA matches it firmly. Expanded clones are given a class, and other clones once, few, many or no size at all.

-,-,TRBJ1-6,TRBV30,CAWAGQGNSPLHF,TGTGCCTGGGCGGGGCAGGGGAATTCACCCCTCCACTTT
-,-,TRBJ1-2,TRBV30,CAWSGPAGPSSGYTF,TGTGCCTGGAGCGGCCCCGCGGGACCCTCTAGCGGCTACACCTTC
-,-,TRBJ2-1,TRBV25-1,CASSPTWRNDNEQFF,TGTGCCAGCAGCCCTACCTGGCGGAATGACAATGAGCAGTTCTTC
-,TRBD1,TRBJ2-7,TRBV7-2,CASSSGGGQGTLEQYF,TGTGCCAGCAGCTCAGGGGGAGGACAGGGGACTCTCGAGCAGTACTTC
-,TRBD1,TRBJ2-1,TRBV14,CASSLWGDRSLYNEQFF,TGTGCCAGCAGTCTATGGGGGGACAGGTCTCTCTACAATGAGCAGTTCTTC
-,-,TRBJ2-4,TRBV24-1,CATSDLVSGIQYF,TGTGCCACCAGTGATCTCGTTTCCGGCATTCAGTACTTC
-,-,TRBJ1-3,TRBV28,CASSLVQNGNTIYF,TGTGCCAGCAGTTTAGTACAAAATGGAAACACCATATATTTT
-,TRBD1,TRBJ2-1,TRBV4-3,CASSLGGQGDNEQFF,TGCGCCAGCAGCCTTGGGGGACAGGGGGACAATGAGCAGTTCTTC
-,-,TRBJ1-4,TRBV6-1,CASSELYVLGQGNEKLFF,TGTGCCAGCAGTGAACTGTACGTTTTGGGGCAGGGGAATGAAAAACTGTTTTTT
-,-,TRBJ2-1,TRBV29-1,CSVELGGDEQFF,TGCAGCGTTGAATTGGGGGGAGATGAGCAGTTCTTC
-,TRBD2,TRBJ2-5,TRBV5-1,CASSPVPLAAPETQYF,TGCGCCAGCAGCCCTGTGCCGCTAGCGGCTCCAGAGACCCAGTACTTC
-,TRBD2,TRBJ2-2,TRBV7-9,CASTPAPGRAKFGELFF,TGTGCCAGCACCCCGGCCCCCGGGAGGGCCAAATTCGGGGAGCTGTTTTTT
-,-,TRBJ2-7,TRBV28,CASSSPGSSYEQYF,TGTGCCAGCAGTTCCCCGGGGAGTTCCTACGAGCAGTACTTC
-,TRBD2,TRBJ2-1,TRBV24-1,CATTWRRPGRGPSGRARVNNEQFF,TGTGCCACCACTTGGAGGCGACCTGGGAGGGGTCCTAGCGGGAGGGCAAGGGTCAACAATGAGCAGTTCTTC
-,-,TRBJ1-1,TRBV19,CASTDRPGDTEAFF,TGTGCCAGTACTGACAGACCGGGAGACACTGAAGCTTTCTTT
-,TRBD1,TRBJ1-4,TRBV20-1,CSASLGTGYGDEKLFF,TGCAGTGCTAGTTTAGGGACAGGGTATGGTGATGAAAAACTGTTTTTT
few,TRBD2,TRBJ2-2,TRBV7-6,CASSLAGTSPTGELFF,TGTGCCAGCAGCTTAGCCGGGACTAGCCCGACCGGGGAGCTGTTTTTT
-,-,TRBJ2-3,TRBV27,CASSHFLTDTQYF,TGTGCCAGCAGTCACTTTTTGACAGATACGCAGTATTTT
-,-,TRBJ2-3,TRBV27,CASSLSKGDTQYF,TGTGCCAGCAGTTTATCGAAGGGGGATACGCAGTATTTT
-,TRBD1,TRBJ2-7,TRBV30,CAWSPGTGDSYEQYF,TGTGCCTGGAGCCCCGGGACAGGGGATTCCTACGAGCAGTACTTC
-,TRBD2,TRBJ2-1,TRBV7-3,CASSRGTSGNIREQFF,TGTGCCAGCAGCCGAGGGACTAGCGGGAACATACGAGAGCAGTTCTTC
-,TRBD1,TRBJ2-7,TRBV19,CASSVYRGAYEQYF,TGTGCCAGTAGTGTATACAGGGGGGCCTACGAGCAGTACTTC
-,-,TRBJ2-3,TRBV18,CASSPPKRLSTDTQYF,TGTGCCAGCTCACCCCCCAAGCGCCTTAGCACAGATACGCAGTATTTT
-,-,TRBJ2-5,TRBV11-1,CASSDGLEGETQYF,TGTGCCAGCAGCGACGGACTGGAGGGGGAGACCCAGTACTTC
once,-,TRBJ2-7,TRBV12-2,CASRLRRGQGAWEQYF,TGTGCAAGTCGCTTAAGGCGGGGACAGGGGGCGTGGGAGCAGTACTTC
-,-,TRBJ2-3,TRBV7-2,CASSLEGGADTQYF,TGTGCCAGCAGCTTAGAAGGAGGGGCAGATACGCAGTATTTT
few,-,TRBJ1-2,TRBV19,CASSISAGIYYGYTF,TGTGCCAGTAGTATCTCCGCGGGCATCTACTATGGCTACACCTTC
once,-,TRBJ1-1,TRBV29-1,CSARTEMNTEAFF,TGCAGCGCTAGGACAGAGATGAACACTGAAGCTTTCTTT
-,-,TRBJ1-5,TRBV20-1,CSASRSGEPNQPQHF,TGCAGTGCTAGTCGAAGCGGTGAACCCAATCAGCCCCAGCATTTT
-,-,TRBJ1-2,TRBV6-5,CASSKTGFYGYTF,TGTGCCAGCAGTAAAACAGGGTTTTATGGCTACACCTTC
-,TRBD2,TRBJ2-7,TRBV7-2,CASSDSGGSYEQYF,TGTGCCAGCAGCGACAGCGGGGGCTCCTACGAGCAGTACTTC
-,-,TRBJ1-2,TRBV14,CASSPSSGFGYTF,TGTGCCAGCAGCCCCAGCTCAGGGTTCGGCTACACCTTC
-,TRBD1,TRBJ2-7,TRBV6-5,CASTGTGVRYEQYF,TGTGCCAGCACTGGGACAGGGGTTAGGTACGAGCAGTACTTC
-,-,TRBJ1-3,TRBV11-2,CASSLEPGIGNTIYF,TGTGCCAGCAGCTTAGAGCCAGGGATCGGAAACACCATATATTTT
-,TRBD1,TRBJ1-5,TRBV19,CASSSTGGAGWAQHF,TGTGCCAGTAGTTCGACAGGGGGCGCGGGATGGGCCCAGCATTTT
-,-,TRBJ1-1,TRBV28,CASSLIRGDTEAFF,TGTGCCAGCAGTTTAATTCGAGGCGACACTGAAGCTTTCTTT